This T cell receptor beta chain was obtained from a study of blood T cells in healthy people across ages. Study-level results: Higher naive T cell percentage went strongly together with higher TCR beta diversity. Comparison with aged donors showed that long-lived donors had more naive CD4+ cells and higher diversity.

Trimming took off 2 bases at V and 8 bases at J, with 6 bases between the two ends. This CDR3 is 11 amino acids long. CDR1 and CDR2 (germline): MDHEN, SYDVKM. Donors each provided ten milliliters of peripheral blood. This clonotype was seen a handful of times. Antigen unknown. Through a sample-barcoded 5' primer and a J-beta primer mix, a second PCR was run for about 7 to 12 cycles. CDR3-containing paired-end reads numbered at least 2.5 million in each sample. Using its own MiXCR run on the 5' RACE reads, TCRdb lists one record per CDR3 protein. The sample consists of hundreds of thousands of distinct CDR3 sequences, roughly 21% of them appearing once.

The sequencing input was blood. The J gene is TRBJ1-1, the V gene TRBV28; the D is unclear. This TCR was recovered from a man aged 65-85 years in good health. CDR3 residues: CASSLGGEAFF. In nucleotides, the CDR3 is TGTGCCAGCAGTTTAGGAGGGGAAGCTTTCTTT. Based on the CDR3 plus reference TRBV28 and TRBJ1-1, the full variable domain is DVKVTQSSRYLVKRTGEKVFLECVQDMDHENMFWYRQDPGLGLRLIYFSYDVKMKEKGDIPEGYSVSREKKERFSLILESASTNQTSMYLCASSLGGEAFFGQGTRLTVV.